Shown below are 32 T cell receptor beta chains from a single sample sequenced in a study of PD-1 blockade in classical Hodgkin lymphoma. Libraries were prepared by immunoSEQ multiplex PCR; TCRdb keeps only in-frame clonotypes and omits some of them. The sample holds tens of thousands of clones, more than 75% seen once. Relapse after autologous stem cell transplantation occurred in every patient, and brentuximab vedotin exposure varied. Sequenced material: peripheral blood mononuclear cells (PBMCs), taken before the second cycle of nivolumab. The origin of the receptors is a human donor with classical Hodgkin lymphoma.

This clone has more than one count but fewer than ten. The gene calls are TRBV4-1 and TRBJ1-2; D uncertain. This CDR3 comprises 16 residues. V gave up 1 base and J gave up 4 bases, with 16 bases separating them. Germline values: CDR1 MGHRA, CDR2 YSYEKL. The CDR3 DNA reads TGCGCCAGCAGCCAAGGACGGACCGCGGATTTCTATGGCTACACCTTC. This codes for CASSQGRTADFYGYTF.

The rearrangement links TRBV18 to TRBJ1-2, with 10 bases matching TRBD1. The ends lost 0 bases at V and 7 bases at J; junction bases unmatched: 8. This CDR3 region has 16 residues. Germline V gene sequence: CDR1 KGHSH, CDR2 LQKENI. The CDR3 DNA sequence: TGTGCCAGCTCACCACCGGAGACAGGGGGCCGGAGTGGCTACACCTTC. It encodes CASSPPETGGRSGYTF.

The genes are TRBV6-6 and TRBJ2-7; perhaps TRBD2 as D (5 bases). Germline values: CDR1 MNHNY, CDR2 SVGAGI (reference sequence). Trimming took off 7 bases at V and 3 bases at J, with 10 bases between the two ends. The CDR3 contains 12 residues. The CDR3 is CASTGEGYEQYF. As DNA, the CDR3 is TGTGCCAGCACCGGAGAGGGCTACGAGCAGTACTTC.

V and J are TRBV7-9 and TRBJ2-3; either TRBD1 or TRBD2 may fit D (5 bases each). This CDR3 comprises 16 residues. Germline V lookup: CDR1 SEHNR, CDR2 FQNEAQ (reference sequence). V dropped 5 bases and J dropped 0 bases, with 15 bases sitting between them. CDR3 protein: CASSPGPGVSTDTQYF. DNA of the CDR3: TGTGCCAGCAGCCCGGGACCGGGCGTGAGCACAGATACGCAGTATTTT.

This CDR3 is CASSHVGNSNQPQHF. The DNA of the CDR3 is TGTGCCAGCAGCCACGTCGGTAATAGCAATCAGCCCCAGCATTTT. The chain links TRBV6-6 to TRBJ1-5; no clear D gene. The CDR3 sequence is 15 residues long. V gave up 6 bases and J gave up 0 bases, with 12 bases separating them. CDR1 and CDR2 (germline): MNHNY, SVGAGI (reference sequence).

The chain employs TRBV5-1 and TRBJ2-5; 7 bases are shared with TRBD1. The CDR3 runs 18 residues. The junction had 14 bases not matched to a gene; V was cut back by 0 bases and J by 3 bases. Germline-derived CDR1 and CDR2 are SGHRS and YFSETQ. The CDR3 sequence is CASSLGRHTGASEETQYF. The DNA of the CDR3 is TGCGCCAGCAGCTTGGGTCGACATACAGGGGCGTCCGAAGAGACCCAGTACTTC.

This clone was detected once. The J gene is TRBJ1-2, the V gene TRBV5-1; D possibly corresponds to TRBD1 (5 bases). The V gene's germline CDR1 is SGHRS and CDR2 YFSETQ. The ends were cut back, 2 bases at V and 3 bases at J, with 11 bases in the middle. The CDR3 covers 14 residues. The CDR3 loop is CASSFDSSYYGYTF. CDR3 in DNA: TGCGCCAGCAGCTTTGACAGCTCCTACTATGGCTACACCTTC. The whole variable domain, remainder taken from reference TRBV5-1 and TRBJ1-2, is KAGVTQTPRYLIKTRGQQVTLSCSPISGHRSVSWYQQTPGQGLQFLFEYFSETQRNKGNFPGRFSGRQFSNSRSEMNVSTLELGDSALYLCASSFDSSYYGYTFGSGTRLTVV.

The chain carries TRBV5-1 and TRBJ2-7; D gene ambiguous. Germline CDR1 SGHRS, CDR2 YFSETQ. Deletions cut 2 bases from V and 0 bases from J, with 12 bases between. The CDR3 runs to 15 residues. CDR3 sequence reads: CASSFSGAASYEQYF. In nucleotides, the CDR3 is TGCGCCAGCAGCTTCTCCGGAGCAGCCTCCTACGAGCAGTACTTC.

This rearrangement joins TRBV5-1 to TRBJ2-7; 9 bases are shared with TRBD2. CDR1 and CDR2 (germline): SGHRS, YFSETQ. Losses at the gene ends were 4 bases for V and 3 bases for J; bases not matched to a gene: 8. This CDR3 has 15 amino acids. The CDR3 nucleotides are TGCGCCAGCAGCCCCATAGCGGGGGCAAACTACGAGCAGTACTTC. It encodes CASSPIAGANYEQYF.

This chain uses TRBV19 with TRBJ1-5, with D possibly being TRBD1 (5 bases). Looked up from germline, CDR1 is LNHDA and CDR2 is SQIVND (reference sequence). This CDR3 is built from 14 residues. The V and J ends lost 5 bases and 1 base respectively, with 9 bases between them. CDR3 DNA: TGTGCCAGTAGTGCACAGGTGAGCAATCAGCCCCAGCATTTT. This codes for CASSAQVSNQPQHF.

The genes are TRBV5-1 and TRBJ2-5; D ambiguous. V was trimmed by 0 bases and J by 1 base, leaving 13 bases between them. Germline loops: CDR1 SGHRS, CDR2 YFSETQ. The CDR3 has 16 residues. CDR3 in amino acids: CASSLAGIGGQETQYF. The CDR3, as DNA: TGCGCCAGCAGCTTGGCCGGTATCGGCGGCCAAGAGACCCAGTACTTC.

This sequence joins TRBV5-1 and TRBJ2-1; TRBD1 aligns across 7 bases. The V gene's germline CDR1 is SGHRS and CDR2 YFSETQ. The CDR3 is 16 amino acids. V lost 1 base to trimming and J lost 6 bases; unmatched junction nucleotides: 10. The CDR3 here is CASSLLMSEGANEQFF. The CDR3, as DNA: TGCGCCAGCAGCTTGTTGATGTCCGAGGGGGCCAATGAGCAGTTCTTC.

The chain has TRBV28 and TRBJ2-1; D uncertain. The CDR3 sequence is 14 residues long. V lost 7 bases to trimming and J lost 5 bases, with 15 bases between them. CDR1 and CDR2 (germline): MDHEN, SYDVKM. The CDR3 coding sequence is TGTGCCAGCAATTTCGCTGGGGATAACAATGAGCAGTTCTTC. Amino acid sequence: CASNFAGDNNEQFF.

This clone was observed once. V usage is TRBV7-9 and J usage is TRBJ2-3; 11 positions match TRBD2. Germline V gene data show CDR1 as SEHNR and CDR2 as FQNEAQ (reference sequence). CDR3 length equals 15 residues. The trim removed 5 bases at V and 5 bases at J, leaving 6 bases unmatched. CDR3 nucleotides: TGTGCCAGCAGCAGTAGCGGGGGGGCCGTAGATACGCAGTATTTT. Translated: CASSSSGGAVDTQYF.

The chain uses TRBV30 and TRBJ2-7; D remains unclear. Germline CDR1 GTSNPN, CDR2 SVGIG (reference sequence). This CDR3 region has 11 residues. V lost 2 bases, J lost 4 bases, and 6 bases lay in between. CDR3 residues: CAWSWSYEQYF. CDR3 coding DNA: TGTGCCTGGAGTTGGTCGTACGAGCAGTACTTC.

The chain has TRBV7-9 and TRBJ2-1; 12 bases align to TRBD2. J gave up 10 bases and V 0 bases, and 10 bases lay outside the gene matches. The CDR3 runs 17 residues. Per germline, CDR1 SEHNR and CDR2 FQNEAQ (reference sequence). The CDR3 DNA is TGTGCCAGCAGCTTAGCGAAGACTAGCGGGGGAAGAGGGGAGCAGTTCTTC. It encodes CASSLAKTSGGRGEQFF.

The chain combines TRBV10-2 with TRBJ2-5; D is unclear. Judging by the DNA end, TRBJ2-7 fits better; the J call may be wrong. Germline CDR1 is WSHSY and CDR2 is SAAADI. The CDR3 sequence is 11 residues long. CDR3 protein: CASSDGYEQYF. The CDR3 DNA sequence: TGCGCCAGCAGCGACGGTTACGAGCAGTACTTC.

V and J are TRBV6-5 and TRBJ2-6; a possible D gene is TRBD1 (5 bases). V lost 5 bases to trimming and J lost 1 base, with 9 bases between them. This CDR3 spans 15 amino acids. CDR1 and CDR2 (germline): MNHEY, SVGAGI. The DNA for the CDR3 is TGTGCCAGCAGTAAGACAGTTTCTGGGGCCAACGTCCTGACTTTC. Protein sequence: CASSKTVSGANVLTF.

The J gene is TRBJ1-5, the V gene TRBV6-5; 7 bases agree with TRBD1. This CDR3 comprises 16 residues. The V gene's germline CDR1 is MNHEY and CDR2 SVGAGI. V was clipped by 4 bases and J by 7 bases; unmatched bases: 13. The CDR3 region is CASSSGQLGSGQPQHF. In DNA, the CDR3 is TGTGCCAGCAGTTCGGGACAGTTGGGTTCGGGGCAGCCCCAGCATTTT.

The chain recombines TRBV2 with TRBJ1-4; D might be TRBD1 (6 bases). The germline V and J ends were trimmed by 11 bases and 2 bases, with 12 bases remaining between them. CDR3 size: 13 residues. Germline CDR1 and CDR2: SNHLY and FYNNEI. Here the CDR3 reads CAGQSPTNEKLFF. CDR3 coding DNA: TGTGCCGGACAGAGCCCCACTAATGAAAAACTGTTTTTT.

The J gene is TRBJ1-4, the V gene TRBV5-1; D is uncertain. Germline values: CDR1 SGHRS, CDR2 YFSETQ. The V and J ends lost 0 bases and 0 bases respectively, with 6 bases between them. The CDR3 totals 15 residues. The CDR3 DNA reads as TGCGCCAGCAGCTTGGTGCCTTCAACTAATGAAAAACTGTTTTTT. This encodes CASSLVPSTNEKLFF.

This chain joins TRBV5-1 and TRBJ2-1, with 7 bases aligning to TRBD2. CDR1 SGHRS and CDR2 YFSETQ come from the germline V gene. The CDR3 loop spans 16 amino acids. V dropped 0 bases and J dropped 3; count of bases not matched to a gene: 6. CDR3 sequence (DNA): TGCGCCAGCAGCTTGGCCCCGACTAGCAACTACAATGAGCAGTTCTTC. It translates to CASSLAPTSNYNEQFF.

The chain is built from TRBV19 and TRBJ2-4; the match to TRBD1 covers 9 bases. Germline trimming cut 6 bases from V and 11 bases from J; bases unmatched to any gene: 5. Germline CDR1 and CDR2: LNHDA and SQIVND (reference sequence). The length of the CDR3 is 12 residues. The CDR3 DNA reads as TGTGCCAGTAGCTCACAGGGGGCTTTTCAGTACTTC. It yields the protein CASSSQGAFQYF.

This chain connects TRBV5-1 to TRBJ2-2; a possible D gene is TRBD1 (6 bases). Trimming stripped 0 bases from V and 1 base from J, with 10 bases between. The CDR3 spans 16 residues. Per the germline V gene, CDR1 is SGHRS and CDR2 is YFSETQ. The CDR3 spells CASSLAMGQNTGELFF. DNA of the CDR3: TGCGCCAGCAGCTTGGCCATGGGACAGAACACCGGGGAGCTGTTTTTT.

This clone turned up a few times. The CDR3 sequence is CASSLNSNQPQHF. CDR3 DNA: TGTGCCAGTAGCTTAAATAGCAATCAGCCCCAGCATTTT. The chain combines TRBV19 with TRBJ1-5; D uncertain. V shed 6 bases and J shed 0 bases, with 6 bases lying between them. Germline CDR1 LNHDA, CDR2 SQIVND (reference sequence). This CDR3 region has 13 residues.

In nucleotides, the CDR3 is TGTGCCAGCAGCTCAGTTCATGAAGCCAAAAACATTCAGTACTTC. Its translation: CASSSVHEAKNIQYF. This chain links TRBV7-9 with TRBJ2-4; D is uncertain. This CDR3 comprises 15 residues. Germline loops: CDR1 SEHNR, CDR2 FQNEAQ (reference sequence). The V and J ends lost 4 bases and 0 bases respectively, with 10 bases between them.

This chain uses TRBV27 with TRBJ2-1; 9 bases are shared with TRBD1. Looked up from germline, CDR1 is MNHEY and CDR2 is SMNVEV (reference sequence). The junction had 4 bases not matched to a gene; V was cut back by 4 bases and J by 9 bases. The CDR3 loop spans 13 amino acids. The CDR3 DNA follows: TGTGCCAGCAGTTGGGACAGGGCGCGTGAGCAGTTCTTC. This gives the protein CASSWDRAREQFF.

The rearrangement links TRBV5-1 to TRBJ2-3; a possible D gene is TRBD1 (6 bases). From germline, CDR1 is SGHRS and CDR2 YFSETQ. The V end lost 5 bases, the J end lost 3 bases, and 10 bases lay between the germline ends. This CDR3 contains 13 residues. CDR3 nucleotide sequence: TGCGCCAGCAGACCTCAGGGGACAGATACGCAGTATTTT. Translated: CASRPQGTDTQYF.

The rearrangement joins TRBV5-6 to TRBJ2-7; tentative D call: TRBD1 (5 bases). CDR3 length: 16 amino acids. Germline V gene lookup returns CDR1 SGHDT and CDR2 YYEEEE. V lost 0 bases and J 0 bases, leaving 13 bases between the germline ends. The CDR3 DNA is TGTGCCAGCAGCTTGGAACAGGCGGCCCCCTCCTACGAGCAGTACTTC. Translating it yields CASSLEQAAPSYEQYF.

This chain uses TRBV6-8 with TRBJ1-2; D call uncertain. The V end was cut by 2 bases, the J end by 2 bases, with 9 bases between. The CDR3 runs to 14 residues. CDR1 MNHGY and CDR2 SAAAGT come from the germline V gene. DNA for the CDR3: TGTGCCAGCAGTTACGTTGGGTGGAACTATGGCTACACCTTC. Translation: CASSYVGWNYGYTF.

The rearrangement joins TRBV7-9 to TRBJ2-2, with 14 nucleotides matching TRBD2. V shed 5 bases, J shed 1 base, and the junction held 6 bases outside the gene matches. Germline V gives CDR1 SEHNR, CDR2 FQNEAQ (reference sequence). The CDR3 runs to 18 residues. The CDR3 spells CASSLTSGGVLNTGELFF. Here the CDR3 DNA reads TGTGCCAGCAGCCTGACTAGCGGGGGGGTTTTGAACACCGGGGAGCTGTTTTTT.

The chain is built from TRBV5-1 and TRBJ2-2; a weak D match, TRBD2 (5 bases). The CDR3 has 15 amino acids. Between the trimmed V and J ends, which lost 0 bases and 2 bases, there was a span of 8 bases. Germline CDR1 SGHRS, CDR2 YFSETQ. The CDR3 loop is CASSLDRLNTGELFF. The CDR3, as DNA: TGCGCCAGCAGCTTGGACCGACTAAACACCGGGGAGCTGTTTTTT. The full variable domain, completed using reference TRBV5-1 and TRBJ2-2, is KAGVTQTPRYLIKTRGQQVTLSCSPISGHRSVSWYQQTPGQGLQFLFEYFSETQRNKGNFPGRFSGRQFSNSRSEMNVSTLELGDSALYLCASSLDRLNTGELFFGEGSRLTVL.